The clone carrying this T cell receptor (beta chain) was detected only once. The target antigen is unknown. This entry is derived from a study of cytomegalovirus exposure and HLA in healthy donors. The PCR had 60 Vbeta and 13 Jbeta primers. TCRdb's copy holds only in-frame clones and misses some; the assay was immunoSEQ multiplex PCR. This sample has roughly 100,000 clones, with more than 60% found just once. The CDR3 is 15 amino acids. From germline, CDR1 is LGHNA and CDR2 YNFKEQ. V lost 0 bases to trimming and J lost 5 bases; unmatched junction nucleotides: 6. Overall study results and limits: Later analysis found that TCR beta chains associated with HLA were more clonally expanded than other, equally common chains. Analysis was carried out at a later point, and it linked a missense DCLRE1C variant to TCR beta V- and J-gene trimming. The study flagged some 170 TCR beta chains as cytomegalovirus-associated.

Nominal health characterized the donors when sampled, though unrecorded immune exposures were likely. V is TRBV4-2 and J is TRBJ2-5, with 7 positions matching TRBD2. Sequenced input: PBMCs. This TCR was recovered from a woman in her 50s in good health and CMV-seropositive. The CDR3 reads CASSQEPAGRETQYF. The CDR3 region has the DNA TGTGCCAGCAGCCAAGAGCCAGCGGGGAGGGAGACCCAGTACTTC.